Listed here is a single TCR beta chain. These data belong to a study of blood T cell repertoires in COVID-19. At the level of the study: Sites across the United States, Italy and Spain contributed samples from acute and convalescent COVID-19. T cells, B-cell-depleted T cells, or PBMCs provided the cDNA or gDNA that served as material.

In the original workflow: Amplification of reference gene primers provided the estimated nucleated cell counts. The protocol was immunoSEQ multiplex PCR, while the TCRdb copy is restricted to in-frame clones and leaves out a portion. V and J calls plus clone size are reproduced from that table; the DNA served to infer D and trimming. The table includes about 220,000 clones, more than 70% detected once. This TCR came from a human donor in a cohort sampled during active COVID-19. The sample was peripheral blood.

The CDR3 region has the DNA TGTGCCAGCAGCTCCCGGGACAGGGCACACAAAACTAATGAAAAACTGTTTTTT. Translation: CASSSRDRAHKTNEKLFF. This sequence joins TRBV21-1 and TRBJ1-4; the listed D gene, TRBD1, was not tested against the DNA. TRBV21-1 is reported as a pseudogene. The CDR3 extends over 18 amino acids.